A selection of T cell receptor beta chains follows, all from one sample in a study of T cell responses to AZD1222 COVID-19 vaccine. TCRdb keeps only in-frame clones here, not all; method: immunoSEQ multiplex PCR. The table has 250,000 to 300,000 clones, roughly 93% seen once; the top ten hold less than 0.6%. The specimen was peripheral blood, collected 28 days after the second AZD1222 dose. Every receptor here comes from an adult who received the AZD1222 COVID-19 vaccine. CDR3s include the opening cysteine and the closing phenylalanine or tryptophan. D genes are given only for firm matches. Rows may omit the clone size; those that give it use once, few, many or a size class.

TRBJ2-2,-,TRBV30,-,CAWGWMRGGPGELFF,TGTGCCTGGGGGTGGATGAGAGGTGGCCCCGGGGAGCTGTTTTTT
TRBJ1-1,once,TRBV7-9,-,CASSFEYGGSGTEAFF,TGTGCCAGCAGCTTCGAGTATGGGGGATCGGGTACTGAAGCTTTCTTT
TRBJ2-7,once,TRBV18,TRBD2,CASSPGRDYEQYF,TGTGCCAGCTCACCGGGGAGGGACTACGAGCAGTACTTC
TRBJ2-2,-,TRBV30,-,CAWSVPENTGELFF,TGTGCCTGGAGTGTACCTGAAAACACCGGGGAGCTGTTTTTT
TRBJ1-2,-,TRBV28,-,CASNGVVVYGYTF,TGTGCCAGCAATGGGGTTGTCGTCTATGGCTACACCTTC
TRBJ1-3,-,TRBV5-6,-,CASSSRGNTIYF,TGTGCCAGCAGCTCAAGAGGAAACACCATATATTTT
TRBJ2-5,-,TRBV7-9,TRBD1,CASSSWADREQETQYF,TGTGCCAGCAGCTCGTGGGCGGACAGGGAACAAGAGACCCAGTACTTC
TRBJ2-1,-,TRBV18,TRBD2,CASSPFSGSSYNEQFF,TGTGCCAGCTCACCGTTTAGCGGGAGCTCCTACAATGAGCAGTTCTTC
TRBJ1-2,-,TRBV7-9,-,CASQDIANYGYTF,TGTGCCAGCCAGGACATAGCTAACTATGGCTACACCTTC
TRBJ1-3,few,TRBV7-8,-,CASSFRGTGNTIYF,TGTGCCAGCAGCTTCAGGGGCACTGGAAACACCATATATTTT
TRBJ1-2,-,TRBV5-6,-,CASARRPEGYGYTF,TGTGCCAGTGCCCGGAGGCCCGAGGGCTATGGCTACACCTTC
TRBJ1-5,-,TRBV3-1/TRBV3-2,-,CASSVAGNQPQHF,TGTGCCAGCAGCGTAGCAGGTAATCAGCCCCAGCATTTT
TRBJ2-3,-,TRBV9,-,CASSVVGADTQYF,TGTGCCAGCAGCGTAGTCGGGGCAGATACGCAGTATTTT
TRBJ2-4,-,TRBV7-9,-,CASSLGPGRIAKNIQYF,TGTGCCAGCAGCTTAGGGCCGGGACGGATAGCCAAAAACATTCAGTACTTC
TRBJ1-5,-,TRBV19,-,CASSMASNQPQHF,TGTGCCAGTAGTATGGCGAGCAATCAGCCCCAGCATTTT
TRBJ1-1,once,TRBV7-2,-,CASSLYETGMNTEAFF,TGTGCCAGCAGCTTATATGAAACAGGGATGAACACTGAAGCTTTCTTT
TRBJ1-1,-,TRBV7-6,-,CASSYGTTNTEAFF,TGTGCCAGCAGTTACGGGACAACCAACACTGAAGCTTTCTTT
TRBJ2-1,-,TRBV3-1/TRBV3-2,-,CASSQDQVQGRNEQFF,TGTGCCAGCAGCCAAGATCAGGTCCAGGGGAGGAATGAGCAGTTCTTC
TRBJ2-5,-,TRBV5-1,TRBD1,CASSPGQVVQETQYF,TGCGCCAGCAGCCCGGGACAGGTTGTTCAAGAGACCCAGTACTTC
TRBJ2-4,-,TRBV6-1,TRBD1,CASSEGLGWGQGILRAKNIQYF,TGTGCCAGCAGTGAAGGGCTGGGTTGGGGACAGGGGATTTTGCGGGCCAAAAACATTCAGTACTTC
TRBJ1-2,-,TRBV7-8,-,CASSNRDTSYGYTF,TGTGCCAGCAGCAACCGGGACACCTCCTATGGCTACACCTTC
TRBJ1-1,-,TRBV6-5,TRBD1,CASSGGQRNTEAFF,TGTGCCAGCAGCGGGGGACAGAGGAACACTGAAGCTTTCTTT
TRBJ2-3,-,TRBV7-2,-,CASSPSQRVYTDTQYF,TGTGCCAGCAGCCCGAGTCAGCGGGTCTACACAGATACGCAGTATTTT
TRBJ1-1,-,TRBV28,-,CASSPWLNTEAFF,TGTGCCAGCAGCCCCTGGTTGAACACTGAAGCTTTCTTT
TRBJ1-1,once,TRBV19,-,CASSRDRYTEAFF,TGTGCCAGTAGTAGGGACCGGTACACTGAAGCTTTCTTT
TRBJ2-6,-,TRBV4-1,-,CASSQGQLRATGANVLTF,TGCGCCAGCAGCCAAGGACAGCTCCGGGCGACTGGGGCCAACGTCCTGACTTTC
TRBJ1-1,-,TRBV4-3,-,CASSQRGAFLEAFF,TGCGCCAGCAGCCAACGCGGGGCATTTCTTGAAGCTTTCTTT
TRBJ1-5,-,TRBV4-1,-,CASSQDIVRPNQPQHF,TGCGCCAGCAGCCAAGATATAGTACGGCCTAATCAGCCCCAGCATTTT
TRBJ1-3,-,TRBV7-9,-,CASSHSGLSGNTIYF,TGTGCCAGCAGCCATAGTGGCCTCTCTGGAAACACCATATATTTT
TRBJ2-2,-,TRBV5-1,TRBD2,CASSPSGANTGELFF,TGCGCCAGCAGCCCTAGCGGGGCGAACACCGGGGAGCTGTTTTTT
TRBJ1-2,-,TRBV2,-,CASNPQGKDGYTF,TGTGCCAGCAATCCGCAGGGTAAGGATGGCTACACCTTC
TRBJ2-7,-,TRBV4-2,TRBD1,CASSPGQGFYEQYF,TGTGCCAGCAGCCCTGGACAGGGGTTCTACGAGCAGTACTTC
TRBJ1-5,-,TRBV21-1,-,CASSPPRARGNQPQHF,TGTGCCAGCAGCCCTCCCAGGGCGAGGGGCAATCAGCCCCAGCATTTT
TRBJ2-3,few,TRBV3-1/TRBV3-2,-,CASSQGSDARLTTDTQYF,TGTGCCAGCAGCCAAGGCTCTGACGCCAGACTAACCACAGATACGCAGTATTTT
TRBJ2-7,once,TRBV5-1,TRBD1,CASSPRTGDYEQYF,TGCGCCAGCAGCCCCCGGACAGGGGATTACGAGCAGTACTTC